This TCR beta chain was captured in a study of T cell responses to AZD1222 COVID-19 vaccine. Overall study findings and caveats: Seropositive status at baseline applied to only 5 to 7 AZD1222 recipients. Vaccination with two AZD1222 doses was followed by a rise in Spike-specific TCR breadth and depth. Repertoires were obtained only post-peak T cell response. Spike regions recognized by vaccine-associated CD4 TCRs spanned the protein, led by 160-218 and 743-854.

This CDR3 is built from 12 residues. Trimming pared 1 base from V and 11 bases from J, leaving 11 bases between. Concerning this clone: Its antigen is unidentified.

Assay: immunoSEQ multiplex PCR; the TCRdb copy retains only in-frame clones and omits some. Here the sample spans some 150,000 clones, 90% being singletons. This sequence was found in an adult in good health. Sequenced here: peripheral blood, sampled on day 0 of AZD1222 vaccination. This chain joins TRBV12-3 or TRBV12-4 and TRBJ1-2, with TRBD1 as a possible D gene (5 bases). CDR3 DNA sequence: TGTGCCAGCAGTTTAGTCCCGGGACCTTACACCTTC. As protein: CASSLVPGPYTF.